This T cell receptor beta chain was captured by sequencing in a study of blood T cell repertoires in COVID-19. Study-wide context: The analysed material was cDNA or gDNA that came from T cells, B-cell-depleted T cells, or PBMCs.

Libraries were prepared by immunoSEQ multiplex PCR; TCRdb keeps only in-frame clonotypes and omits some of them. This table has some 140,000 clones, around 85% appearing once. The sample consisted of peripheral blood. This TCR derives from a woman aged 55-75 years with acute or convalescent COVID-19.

The CDR3 sequence is CASSYSTITYNSPLHF. In DNA, the CDR3 is TGTGCCAGCAGTTACTCAACTATTACTTATAATTCACCCCTCCACTTT. V gene TRBV6-6 combines with J gene TRBJ1-6; D is uncertain. Germline V CDR1 and CDR2: MNHNY, SVGAGI (reference sequence). CDR3 length: 16 residues. Trimming stripped 0 bases from V and 4 bases from J, with 10 bases between.